This entry lists 25 T cell receptor beta chains sequenced from one sample in a study of Ad26.COV2.S vaccination and SARS-CoV-2 variants. Profiling relied on immunoSEQ multiplex PCR, and the TCRdb table lists in-frame clones only, not all of them. The sample lists about 400,000 clones, about four fifths occurring once. Treatment here: some 19 received Ad26.COV2.S at low or high dose, single or two shots; 5 received placebo; per-sample allocation not given. Sampling happened 63 days after the first vaccine or placebo injection. The specimen was peripheral blood, collected in a trial of Ad26.COV2.S vaccine versus placebo. These receptors were obtained from a person between 18 and 65 years old who received the Ad26.COV2.S COVID-19 vaccine or a placebo.

The chain combines TRBV2 with TRBJ2-5; no clear D. CDR3 length: 13 amino acids. Germline V gene sequence: CDR1 SNHLY, CDR2 FYNNEI. V dropped 8 bases and J dropped 5 bases, with 15 bases sitting between them. In nucleotides, the CDR3 is TGTGCCAGCCCCCGGGTCAAATCGGAGACCCAGTACTTC. Protein product: CASPRVKSETQYF.

The J gene is TRBJ1-6, the V gene TRBV6-2 or TRBV6-3, with D possibly matching TRBD1 (5 bases). Germline-derived CDR1 and CDR2 are MNHEY and SVGEGT. Trimming took 3 bases from V and 7 from J, leaving 13 bases between them. This CDR3 has 15 residues. The CDR3 reads CASSYLRGFNSPLHF. In DNA, the CDR3 is TGTGCCAGCAGTTATTTACGGGGCTTCAATTCACCCCTCCACTTT.

Details on this clone: The junction does not match germline at one end; this may be a read error. The CDR3 region has the DNA TGTGCCAGCAGCCTAGAGAATTCACCCCTCCACTTT. This codes for CASSLENSPLHF. The chain employs TRBV11-3 and TRBJ1-6; D call uncertain. Germline CDR1 is SGHNT and CDR2 is YENEEA. The CDR3 has 12 residues.

The chain is built from TRBV18 and TRBJ1-2; D remains unclear. This CDR3 has 14 amino acids. V was clipped by 6 bases and J by 8 bases, with 19 bases between them. Germline V gives CDR1 KGHSH, CDR2 LQKENI. Written as DNA, the CDR3 is TGTGCCAGCTCCCAATACAGCGGATCGGGGGGCTACACCTTC. As protein: CASSQYSGSGGYTF.

The chain employs TRBV6-6 and TRBJ1-6; the match to TRBD1 covers 9 bases. J gave up 6 bases and V 5 bases, and 5 bases lay outside the gene matches. Per germline, CDR1 MNHNY and CDR2 SVGAGI (reference sequence). The CDR3 runs to 15 residues. CDR3 nucleotides: TGTGCCAGCAGTGGACCGGGACAGGGTAATTCACCCCTCCACTTT. Protein: CASSGPGQGNSPLHF.

The rearrangement links TRBV5-1 to TRBJ2-7; no firm D call. V gave up 1 base and J gave up 1 base, with 15 bases separating them. The CDR3 runs to 16 residues. Germline CDR1 and CDR2: SGHRS and YFSETQ. DNA of the CDR3: TGCGCCAGCAGCTTGACGGGCAGCTCGTCTTCCTACGAGCAGTACTTC. It specifies CASSLTGSSSSYEQYF. Combining the CDR3 with reference TRBV5-1 and TRBJ2-7 gives the whole variable domain KAGVTQTPRYLIKTRGQQVTLSCSPISGHRSVSWYQQTPGQGLQFLFEYFSETQRNKGNFPGRFSGRQFSNSRSEMNVSTLELGDSALYLCASSLTGSSSSYEQYFGPGTRLTVT.

The genes are TRBV12-3 or TRBV12-4 and TRBJ1-2; D is uncertain. The V and J ends lost 6 bases and 7 bases respectively, with 9 bases between them. CDR3 length equals 11 residues. CDR3 sequence (DNA): TGTGCCAGCAGCTATACATCTGGCTACACCTTC. Protein product: CASSYTSGYTF.

V and J are TRBV6-5 and TRBJ2-3; D is possibly TRBD2 (5 bases). V shed 2 bases and J shed 11 bases, with 14 bases lying between them. Germline assignment: CDR1 MNHEY and CDR2 SVGAGI. The CDR3 loop spans 13 amino acids. For the CDR3, the DNA is TGTGCCAGCAGTTACATCGGAGGAGGAGAGCAGTATTTT. Amino acids: CASSYIGGGEQYF.

Only a few counts were recorded for this clone. The V gene is TRBV19, the J gene TRBJ1-1, with TRBD1 matching over 8 bases. V was clipped by 5 bases and J by 6 bases; unmatched bases: 8. CDR1 LNHDA and CDR2 SQIVND come from the germline V gene (reference sequence). The CDR3 runs to 14 residues. The CDR3: CASSASGTGPEAFF. DNA of the CDR3: TGTGCCAGTAGTGCATCCGGGACAGGACCTGAAGCTTTCTTT. Supplemented by reference TRBV19 and TRBJ1-1, the full variable domain reads DGGITQSPKYLFRKEGQNVTLSCEQNLNHDAMYWYRQDPGQGLRLIYYSQIVNDFQKGDIAEGYSVSREKKESFPLTVTSAQKNPTAFYLCASSASGTGPEAFFGQGTRLTVV.

The genes are TRBV5-1 and TRBJ2-3; no clear D gene. Looked up from germline, CDR1 is SGHRS and CDR2 is YFSETQ. V was trimmed by 1 base and J by 6 bases, leaving 6 bases between them. The CDR3 totals 12 residues. The CDR3 DNA follows: TGCGCCAGCAGCTTGTACTGGGATACGCAGTATTTT. Translation: CASSLYWDTQYF.

CDR3 bases: TGTGCCACTACATCTGGGGGGACAGGCGCAACTAATGAAAAACTGTTTTTT. It yields the protein CATTSGGTGATNEKLFF. V gene TRBV18 combines with J gene TRBJ1-4; TRBD1 aligns across 8 bases. CDR3 length equals 17 residues. Trimming took 10 bases from V and 0 from J; bases not matched to a gene: 13. Germline CDR1 is KGHSH and CDR2 is LQKENI.

This sequence joins TRBV10-1 and TRBJ1-6; D is unresolved. This CDR3 comprises 15 residues. In germline, CDR1 is WNHNN, CDR2 SYGVQD (reference sequence). V was trimmed by 3 bases and J by 0 bases, leaving 6 bases between them. The CDR3 nucleotides are TGCGCCAGCAGTGAAAGGAGCTCCTATAATTCACCCCTCCACTTT. Its translation: CASSERSSYNSPLHF.

This clone was seen ten or more times. V usage is TRBV3-1 (or the pseudogene TRBV3-2) and J usage is TRBJ2-7; D possibly uses TRBD1 or TRBD2 (5 bases each). The germline V and J ends were trimmed by 5 bases and 0 bases, with 14 bases remaining between them. The V gene's germline CDR1 is LGHDT and CDR2 YNNKEL (reference sequence). The CDR3 spans 15 residues. CDR3 loop: CASSSPRDPSYEQYF. The CDR3 DNA reads TGTGCCAGCAGCTCCCCCCGGGACCCCTCCTACGAGCAGTACTTC.

The gene calls are TRBV11-2 and TRBJ2-4; no firm D call. Germline lookup yields CDR1 SGHAT and CDR2 FQNNGV. V lost 2 bases and J 0 bases, leaving 8 bases between the germline ends. This CDR3 spans 15 amino acids. The CDR3 is CASSLRLGAKNIQYF. CDR3 nucleotide sequence: TGTGCCAGCAGCTTAAGGTTGGGAGCCAAAAACATTCAGTACTTC.

This clone was detected only a few times. Its ends do not fully match the called genes, so a read error is possible. The J gene is TRBJ1-5, the V gene TRBV12-5; D is unresolved. CDR1 LGHNT and CDR2 FRNRAP come from the germline V gene. The CDR3 contains 12 residues. CDR3 bases: TGTGCTAGTGGATTGGGAATCGGAACCCAGCATTTT. Translating gives CASGLGIGTQHF.

This rearrangement joins TRBV5-6 to TRBJ2-2; D is possibly TRBD1 (5 bases). Deletions cut 3 bases from V and 5 bases from J, with 20 bases between. This CDR3 is 17 amino acids long. CDR1 is SGHDT and CDR2 is YYEEEE in the germline V gene. The CDR3 region is CASSSHLGAKGTGELFF. The CDR3 DNA sequence: TGTGCCAGCAGCTCCCACCTTGGGGCAAAGGGGACCGGGGAGCTGTTTTTT.

This clone was recorded only once. The chain recombines TRBV5-6 with TRBJ2-2, with 8 bases matching TRBD2. The CDR3 spans 15 residues. Germline-derived CDR1 and CDR2 are SGHDT and YYEEEE. V dropped 1 base and J dropped 1; count of bases not matched to a gene: 0. The CDR3 protein is CASSLSGGNTGELFF. The CDR3 nucleotides are TGTGCCAGCAGCTTGAGCGGGGGGAACACCGGGGAGCTGTTTTTT.

This clone has just one count. This chain links TRBV19 with TRBJ1-1; D remains ambiguous. CDR1 and CDR2 from the germline V gene are LNHDA and SQIVND (reference sequence). The CDR3 is 18 amino acids. The V end was cut by 1 base, the J end by 0 bases, with 18 bases between. The CDR3 DNA sequence: TGTGCCAGTAGTATAGCGGCCAGTTTTGCGCTCATGAACACTGAAGCTTTCTTT. Protein: CASSIAASFALMNTEAFF.

The V gene is TRBV7-6, the J gene TRBJ1-3; 10 bases fit TRBD1. Germline V gene sequence: CDR1 SGHVS, CDR2 FNYEAQ. Germline trimming cut 5 bases from V and 8 bases from J; bases unmatched to any gene: 9. The CDR3 is 15 amino acids. The CDR3 loop is CASSADRGPPDTIYF. CDR3 DNA: TGTGCCAGCAGCGCCGACAGGGGGCCGCCCGACACCATATATTTT. Supplemented by reference TRBV7-6 and TRBJ1-3, the full variable domain reads GAGVSQSPRYKVTKRGQDVALRCDPISGHVSLYWYRQALGQGPEFLTYFNYEAQQDKSGLPNDRFSAERPEGSISTLTIQRTEQRDSAMYRCASSADRGPPDTIYFGEGSWLTVV.

The chain recombines TRBV5-4 with TRBJ2-7; a possible D gene is TRBD1 (5 bases). CDR1 and CDR2 from the germline V gene are SGHNT and YYREEE (reference sequence). Trimming took 0 bases from V and 5 from J, leaving 9 bases between them. This CDR3 spans 13 amino acids. CDR3 amino acids: CASSLGQGNEQYF. The CDR3 DNA sequence: TGTGCCAGCAGCTTGGGGCAGGGCAACGAGCAGTACTTC.

The gene calls are TRBV5-4 and TRBJ1-2; no firm D call. V lost 0 bases to trimming and J lost 8 bases, with 14 bases between them. Germline V gives CDR1 SGHNT, CDR2 YYREEE (reference sequence). The CDR3 consists of 14 residues. The CDR3 DNA follows: TGTGCCAGCAGCTTGGTCAGTCAATTTGAAGGCTACACCTTC. Protein sequence: CASSLVSQFEGYTF.

The chain couples TRBV27 to TRBJ2-7; weak D call: TRBD2 (7 bases). With 5 bases removed from V and 5 bases from J, the gap between germline ends came to 16 bases. The V gene's germline CDR1 is MNHEY and CDR2 SMNVEV (reference sequence). The CDR3 runs 14 residues. The CDR3 DNA reads TGTGCCAGCAGTCCCGAGGGGGGGTGGGACGAGCAGTACTTC. The encoded protein is CASSPEGGWDEQYF.

The chain joins TRBV7-9 to TRBJ2-1, with 7 bases fitting TRBD2. Trimming removed 5 bases from V and 9 bases from J; junction bases left unmatched: 13. The CDR3 consists of 15 residues. Germline assignment: CDR1 SEHNR and CDR2 FQNEAQ (reference sequence). This CDR3 reads CASSARGAGRGEQFF. In nucleotides, the CDR3 is TGTGCCAGCAGCGCCCGGGGAGCGGGGCGGGGTGAGCAGTTCTTC. The full variable domain, completed using reference TRBV7-9 and TRBJ2-1, is DTGVSQNPRHKITKRGQNVTFRCDPISEHNRLYWYRQTLGQGPEFLTYFQNEAQLEKSRLLSDRFSAERPKGSFSTLEIQRTEQGDSAMYLCASSARGAGRGEQFFGPGTRLTVL.

The V gene is TRBV6-6, the J gene TRBJ2-3; maybe TRBD1 (5 bases). The germline gives CDR1 MNHNY, CDR2 SVGAGI (reference sequence). The CDR3 has 17 residues. V was trimmed by 5 bases and J by 1 base, leaving 19 bases between them. CDR3 sequence (DNA): TGTGCCAGCAGTCCCACCCTCGGACAACCGGGCACAGATACGCAGTATTTT. This encodes CASSPTLGQPGTDTQYF.

The rearrangement joins TRBV29-1 to TRBJ2-5; D may match TRBD1 or TRBD2 (5 bases each). Germline V gives CDR1 SQVTM, CDR2 ANQGSEA. The CDR3 has 11 residues. V was trimmed by 8 bases and J by 5 bases, leaving 12 bases between them. CDR3 residues: CSSGTGETQYF. The CDR3 DNA sequence: TGCAGCTCAGGGACGGGGGAGACCCAGTACTTC.